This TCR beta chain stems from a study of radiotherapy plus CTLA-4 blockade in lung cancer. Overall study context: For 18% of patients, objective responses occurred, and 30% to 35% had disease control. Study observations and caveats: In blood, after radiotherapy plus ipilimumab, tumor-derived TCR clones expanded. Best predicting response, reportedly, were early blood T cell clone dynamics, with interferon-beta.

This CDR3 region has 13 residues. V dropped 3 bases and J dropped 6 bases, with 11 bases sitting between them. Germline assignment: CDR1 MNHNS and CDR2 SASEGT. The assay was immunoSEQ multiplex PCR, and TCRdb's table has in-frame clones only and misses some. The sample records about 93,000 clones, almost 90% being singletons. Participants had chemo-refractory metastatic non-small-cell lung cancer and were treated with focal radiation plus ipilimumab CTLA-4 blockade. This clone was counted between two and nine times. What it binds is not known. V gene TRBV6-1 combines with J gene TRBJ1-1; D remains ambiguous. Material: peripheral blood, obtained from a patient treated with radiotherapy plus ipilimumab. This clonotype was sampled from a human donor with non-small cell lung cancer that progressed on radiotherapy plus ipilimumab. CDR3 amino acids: CASSDIWQSEAFF. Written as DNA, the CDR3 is TGTGCCAGCAGTGATATCTGGCAGTCTGAAGCTTTCTTT.